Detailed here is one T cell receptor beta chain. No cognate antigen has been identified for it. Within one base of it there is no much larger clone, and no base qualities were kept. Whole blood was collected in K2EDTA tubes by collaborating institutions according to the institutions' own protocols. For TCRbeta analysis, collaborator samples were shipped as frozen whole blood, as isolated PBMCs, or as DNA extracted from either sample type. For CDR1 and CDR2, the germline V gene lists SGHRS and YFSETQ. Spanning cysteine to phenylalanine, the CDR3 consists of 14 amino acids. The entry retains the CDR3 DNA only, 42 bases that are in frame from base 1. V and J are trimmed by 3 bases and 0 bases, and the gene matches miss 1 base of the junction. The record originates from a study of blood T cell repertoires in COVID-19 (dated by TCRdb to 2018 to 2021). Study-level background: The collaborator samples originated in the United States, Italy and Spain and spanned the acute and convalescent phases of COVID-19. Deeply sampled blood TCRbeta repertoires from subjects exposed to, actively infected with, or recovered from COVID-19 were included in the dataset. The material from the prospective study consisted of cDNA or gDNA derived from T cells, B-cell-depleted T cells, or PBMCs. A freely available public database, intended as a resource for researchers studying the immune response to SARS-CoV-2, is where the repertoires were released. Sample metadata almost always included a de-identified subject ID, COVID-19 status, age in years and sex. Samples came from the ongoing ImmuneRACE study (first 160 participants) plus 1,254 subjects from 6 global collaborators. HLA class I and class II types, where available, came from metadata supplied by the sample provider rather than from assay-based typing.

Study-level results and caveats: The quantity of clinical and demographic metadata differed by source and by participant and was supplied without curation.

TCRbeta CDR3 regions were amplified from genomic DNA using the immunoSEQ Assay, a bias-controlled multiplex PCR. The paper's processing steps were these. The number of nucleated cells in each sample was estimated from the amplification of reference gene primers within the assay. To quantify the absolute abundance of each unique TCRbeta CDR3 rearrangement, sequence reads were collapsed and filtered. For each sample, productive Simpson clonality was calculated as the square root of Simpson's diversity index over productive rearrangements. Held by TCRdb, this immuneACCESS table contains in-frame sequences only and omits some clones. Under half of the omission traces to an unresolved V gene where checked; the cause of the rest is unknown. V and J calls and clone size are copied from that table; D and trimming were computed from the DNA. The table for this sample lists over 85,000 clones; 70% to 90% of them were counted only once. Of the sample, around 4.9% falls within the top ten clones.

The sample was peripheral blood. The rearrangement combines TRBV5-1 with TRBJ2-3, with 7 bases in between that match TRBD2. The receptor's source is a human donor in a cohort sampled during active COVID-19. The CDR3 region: CASSWGGSTDTQYF. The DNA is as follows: TGCGCCAGCAGCTGGGGGGGAAGCACAGATACGCAGTATTTT.